These T cell receptor beta chains were read from a single sample in a study of blood T cell repertoires in COVID-19. The method was immunoSEQ multiplex PCR; TCRdb's version includes in-frame clones alone and lacks a portion of them. In the table there are almost 300,000 clones, over 85% of which are singletons. Sequences were obtained from peripheral blood. The receptors were gathered from a woman in her twenties or thirties with COVID-19, enrolled during active disease. Each CDR3 is given with its conserved first and last residue. The D gene is left open where the match is weak. Size is stated for part of the rows, as once, few or many counts, or as a class when the clone is expanded.

>.|TRBJ1-2|.|TRBV6-1
TGTGCCAGCAGTGACCTACTAATTAATCCTAACTATGGCTACACCTTC
CASSDLLINPNYGYTF
>TRBD1|TRBJ1-5|.|TRBV3-1/TRBV3-2
TGTGCCAGCAGCCAAGGGACAGGGTGGAATCAGCCCCAGCATTTT
CASSQGTGWNQPQHF
>TRBD1|TRBJ1-1|.|TRBV19
TGTGCCAGTAGTAGACGGACAGGGGGGAACACTGAAGCTTTCTTT
CASSRRTGGNTEAFF
>.|TRBJ1-5|.|TRBV10-2
TGCGCCAGCACCCGAGGGGGGGAGTGGCCCCAGCATTTT
CASTRGGEWPQHF
>TRBD1|TRBJ2-7|.|TRBV4-2
TGTGCCAGCAGCCAAGACCCCCCACAGGGGAGTAACTACGAGCAGTACTTC
CASSQDPPQGSNYEQYF
>.|TRBJ1-5|few|TRBV18
TGTGCCAGCTCACCGAAGCCCCCTAATAGCAATCAGCCCCAGCATTTT
CASSPKPPNSNQPQHF
>TRBD2|TRBJ2-7|.|TRBV5-1
TGCGCCAGCAGACTGATTAGCGGGGGCGCGTCCTACGAGCAGTACTTC
CASRLISGGASYEQYF
>TRBD1|TRBJ2-6|.|TRBV29-1
TGCAGCGGGGGGGACAGGGTAAACGTCCTGACTTTC
CSGGDRVNVLTF
>.|TRBJ1-2|.|TRBV24-1
TGTGCCACCAGTGATTCAACCAGGGTGAACTATGGCTACACCTTC
CATSDSTRVNYGYTF
>TRBD1|TRBJ1-3|few|TRBV19
TGTGCCAGTAGTCACAGGGGGGCTGGAAACACCATATATTTT
CASSHRGAGNTIYF
>TRBD1|TRBJ2-1|.|TRBV4-1
TGCGCCAGCAGCCAAGAAACAATCGGGACAGGGTTTAATGAGCAGTTCTTC
CASSQETIGTGFNEQFF
>TRBD1|TRBJ1-2|.|TRBV18
TGTGCCAGCTCACCCGGGACAGGGGGCCTAAGCGGCTATGGCTACACCTTC
CASSPGTGGLSGYGYTF
>TRBD1|TRBJ1-1|.|TRBV11-2
TGTGCCAGCAGCATAACAGGGGGCGCCGAAATCATCTTT
CASSITGGAEIIF
>.|TRBJ1-1|.|TRBV19
TGTGCCAGTAGTAGTCAGCGTAACACTGAAGCTTTCTTT
CASSSQRNTEAFF
>.|TRBJ2-5|.|TRBV5-6
TGTGCCAGCAGCTTAGCGGAGACCCAGTACTTC
CASSLAETQYF
>TRBD1|TRBJ1-5|once|TRBV29-1
TGCAGCGCCATAACAGGGGGTAGGAATCAGCCCCAGCATTTT
CSAITGGRNQPQHF
>.|TRBJ2-1|.|TRBV3-1/TRBV3-2
TGTGCCAGCAGCCCCGTGCCCAGTACAGGGTCCTCTGATGAGCAGTTCTTC
CASSPVPSTGSSDEQFF
>TRBD1|TRBJ2-7|.|TRBV5-1
TGCGCCAGCTCCCTGCCACAGGGGGCAAACGAGCAGTACTTC
CASSLPQGANEQYF
>.|TRBJ1-5|.|TRBV21-1
TGTGCCAGCAGCTTCCCCACCATGACAGGGGATAGCAATCAGCCCCAGCATTTT
CASSFPTMTGDSNQPQHF
>.|TRBJ2-5|.|TRBV20-1
TGCAGTGCCCGACTCGGGACCCAGTACTTC
CSARLGTQYF
>.|TRBJ1-5|.|TRBV6-5
TGTGCCAGTACAACGACAGCTTATCAGCCCCAGCATTTT
CASTTTAYQPQHF
>.|TRBJ2-1|.|TRBV7-2
TGTGCCAGCAGCCTGGGACTTTACAATGAGCAGTTCTTC
CASSLGLYNEQFF
>TRBD2|TRBJ2-3|.|TRBV6-1
TGTGCCAGCAGTGCAGCGGGGGGTAGCCCAGATACGCAGTATTTT
CASSAAGGSPDTQYF
>TRBD1|TRBJ2-2|few|TRBV30
TGTGCCTGGAGTAAACAGGGGAAGAGGACCGGGGAGCTGTTTTTT
CAWSKQGKRTGELFF